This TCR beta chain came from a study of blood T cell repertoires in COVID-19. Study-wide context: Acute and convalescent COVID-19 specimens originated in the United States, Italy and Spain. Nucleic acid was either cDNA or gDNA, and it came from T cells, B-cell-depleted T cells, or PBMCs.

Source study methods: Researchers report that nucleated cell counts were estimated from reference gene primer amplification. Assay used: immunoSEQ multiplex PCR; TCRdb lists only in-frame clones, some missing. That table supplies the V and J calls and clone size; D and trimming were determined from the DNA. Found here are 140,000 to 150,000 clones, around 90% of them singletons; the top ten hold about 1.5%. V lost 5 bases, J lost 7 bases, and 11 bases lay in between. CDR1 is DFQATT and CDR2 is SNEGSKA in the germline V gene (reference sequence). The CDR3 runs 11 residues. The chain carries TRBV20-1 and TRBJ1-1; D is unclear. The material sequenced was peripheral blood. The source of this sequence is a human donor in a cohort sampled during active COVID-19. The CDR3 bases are TGCAGTGCTCTAAGTCCTATTGAAGCTTTCTTT. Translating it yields CSALSPIEAFF.